Shown below are 19 T cell receptor beta chains from a single sample sequenced in a study of cytomegalovirus exposure and HLA in healthy donors. The PCR was carried out with 60 Vbeta primers and 13 Jbeta primers. Using immunoSEQ multiplex PCR, the repertoire was profiled, and TCRdb retains in-frame clones only, with some absent. The table gives under 95,000 clones; the top ten clones make up 3% to 4% of it. The sequenced sample was PBMCs. The source of these receptors is a man aged 18 to 30 in good health and CMV-seropositive.

The chain couples TRBV6-6 to TRBJ2-2; 7 nucleotides agree with TRBD2. Germline-derived CDR1 and CDR2 are MNHNY and SVGAGI (reference sequence). V trimming: 6 bases; J trimming: 8 bases; junction bases outside the gene matches: 12. The CDR3 is 15 amino acids. The CDR3 protein is CASRTFGGGAGELFF. As DNA, the CDR3 is TGTGCCAGCAGGACTTTTGGCGGGGGAGCAGGGGAGCTGTTTTTT.

The chain is built from TRBV18 and TRBJ1-5; TRBD1 matches 8 bases. This CDR3 comprises 13 residues. CDR1 KGHSH and CDR2 LQKENI come from the germline V gene. Trimming cost V 8 bases and J 7 bases; bases outside gene matches: 7. CDR3 sequence: CASADRGEQPQHF. CDR3 sequence (DNA): TGTGCCAGCGCCGACAGGGGAGAGCAGCCCCAGCATTTT.

The chain links TRBV7-9 to TRBJ1-5; D unclear. The germline CDR1 and CDR2 sequences are SEHNR and FQNEAQ (reference sequence). This CDR3 has 12 residues. With 4 bases removed from V and 2 bases from J, the gap between germline ends came to 3 bases. The CDR3 sequence: CASSSGNQPQHF. The CDR3 region has the DNA TGTGCCAGCAGCTCGGGCAATCAGCCCCAGCATTTT.

The chain uses TRBV18 and TRBJ2-3; 13 positions agree with TRBD2. V was clipped by 5 bases and J by 1 base; unmatched bases: 3. Looked up from germline, CDR1 is KGHSH and CDR2 is LQKENI. CDR3 length equals 16 residues. The CDR3 DNA follows: TGTGCCAGCTCATCGGGACTAGCGGGGCGCACAGATACGCAGTATTTT. It codes for CASSSGLAGRTDTQYF.

The chain carries TRBV10-3 and TRBJ1-2, with TRBD1 matching over 10 bases. Per germline, CDR1 ENHRY and CDR2 SYGVKD. CDR3 length: 13 amino acids. Trimming cost V 6 bases and J 7 bases; bases outside gene matches: 5. The CDR3, as DNA: TGTGCCATCAGAGAGACAGGGGGCAGTGGCTACACCTTC. This encodes CAIRETGGSGYTF.

V and J are TRBV6-5 and TRBJ1-3; no clear D gene. The CDR3 is 14 residues long. Deletions cut 6 bases from V and 3 bases from J, with 12 bases between. Per the germline V gene, CDR1 is MNHEY and CDR2 is SVGAGI. This CDR3 reads CASRVTYLGNTIYF. The CDR3 DNA follows: TGTGCCAGCAGGGTGACATATCTTGGAAACACCATATATTTT.

This CDR3 is CASSEVRGSVLDGYTF. The DNA of the CDR3 is TGTGCCAGCAGTGAAGTAAGGGGCTCGGTGCTTGATGGCTACACCTTC. This sequence joins TRBV6-1 and TRBJ1-2, with D maybe TRBD1 (5 bases). The germline V and J ends were trimmed by 1 base and 6 bases, with 18 bases remaining between them. This CDR3 is built from 16 residues. Germline lookup yields CDR1 MNHNS and CDR2 SASEGT.

For this clone: The same CDR3 can be traced to other DNA sequences in this sample. The V call is TRBV18, the J call TRBJ2-2; 7 bases are a match to TRBD1. V was pared by 6 bases and J by 0 bases, with 7 bases of the junction left unmatched. The germline V gene encodes CDR1 KGHSH and CDR2 LQKENI. The CDR3 has 16 residues. CDR3 DNA: TGTGCCAGCTCGCTATACCAGGGGGCGAACACCGGGGAGCTGTTTTTT. Translated: CASSLYQGANTGELFF.

The chain is built from TRBV2 and TRBJ1-4; 7 bases are a match to TRBD1. Germline V CDR1 and CDR2: SNHLY, FYNNEI. The CDR3 length is 15 residues. V shed 5 bases, J shed 5 bases, and the junction held 8 bases outside the gene matches. The CDR3 DNA reads TGTGCCAGCAGTCTCGGGACAGCGCTAAATGAAAAACTGTTTTTT. As protein: CASSLGTALNEKLFF.

CDR3 region: CASRLASGGADTGELFF. CDR3 DNA sequence: TGTGCAAGTCGCTTAGCTAGCGGGGGGGCGGACACCGGGGAGCTGTTTTTT. The chain recombines TRBV12-2 with TRBJ2-2; TRBD2 was called by the table and not checked on the DNA. TRBV12-2 is an annotated pseudogene. This CDR3 has 17 residues.

This sequence joins TRBV6-4 and TRBJ2-1; 7 nucleotides match TRBD2. CDR1 and CDR2 from the germline V gene are MRHNA and SNTAGT. Unmatched junction bases numbered 3, after V lost 3 bases and J lost 1 base. The CDR3 has 15 amino acids. CDR3 in amino acids: CASSEASGSYNEQFF. The CDR3 DNA reads TGTGCCAGCAGTGAGGCTAGCGGTTCCTACAATGAGCAGTTCTTC.

The V call is TRBV9, the J call TRBJ2-1; 9 nucleotides line up with TRBD2. This CDR3 is built from 15 residues. The germline V gene has CDR1 SGDLS and CDR2 YYNGEE. The V gene end was trimmed by 0 bases and the J gene end by 4 bases; junction bases not matched to a gene: 2. The CDR3: CASSVGTSAYNEQFF. In nucleotides, the CDR3 is TGTGCCAGCAGCGTAGGGACTAGCGCTTACAATGAGCAGTTCTTC.

The chain combines TRBV9 with TRBJ1-1; D remains ambiguous. The V end was cut by 3 bases, the J end by 5 bases, with 8 bases between. This CDR3 has 12 amino acids. Germline CDR1 is SGDLS and CDR2 is YYNGEE. CDR3 coding DNA: TGTGCCAGCAGCGGAGGAGGGACTGAAGCTTTCTTT. Translating it yields CASSGGGTEAFF.

This chain joins TRBV4-2 and TRBJ2-1; 7 bases align to TRBD1. The CDR3 totals 16 residues. V was pared by 4 bases and J by 0 bases, with 6 bases of the junction left unmatched. Germline values: CDR1 LGHNA, CDR2 YNFKEQ. CDR3 in amino acids: CASSRPAGGSYNEQFF. Written as DNA, the CDR3 is TGTGCCAGCAGCCGCCCCGCAGGGGGCTCCTACAATGAGCAGTTCTTC.

This chain links TRBV14 with TRBJ1-1, with D perhaps TRBD1 (5 bases). This CDR3 region has 14 residues. V lost 4 bases and J 5 bases, leaving 14 bases between the germline ends. Germline values: CDR1 SGHDN, CDR2 FVKESK. The CDR3 DNA reads as TGTGCCAGCAGCCCAGTGGGGGGATGGACTGAAGCTTTCTTT. Translated: CASSPVGGWTEAFF.

The genes are TRBV28 and TRBJ2-1, with TRBD1 matching 7 bases. The CDR3 is 15 residues long. J gave up 6 bases and V 7 bases, and 12 bases lay outside the gene matches. Germline loops: CDR1 MDHEN, CDR2 SYDVKM. CDR3 sequence reads: CASTRGGTEGNEQFF. The DNA of the CDR3 is TGTGCCAGCACCAGGGGTGGGACAGAAGGCAATGAGCAGTTCTTC.

The chain couples TRBV6-5 to TRBJ2-5; 11 positions match TRBD1. The CDR3 covers 15 residues. J lost 5 bases, V lost 2 bases, and 4 bases had no gene match. CDR1 and CDR2 from the germline V gene are MNHEY and SVGAGI. The CDR3 DNA sequence: TGTGCCAGCAGTTACGGGACAGGGGGGAGGGAGACCCAGTACTTC. This gives the protein CASSYGTGGRETQYF.

J is TRBJ1-2 and V is TRBV5-6; D perhaps matches TRBD1 (5 bases). The V and J ends lost 4 bases and 5 bases respectively, with 27 bases between them. In germline, CDR1 is SGHDT, CDR2 YYEEEE. The CDR3 length is 18 residues. The CDR3, as DNA: TGTGCCAGCAGCCATTGGAGGGACCGCCGTTCTACACCGTATGGCTACACCTTC. Protein product: CASSHWRDRRSTPYGYTF.

The rearrangement links TRBV6-4 to TRBJ2-3, with D perhaps TRBD2 (6 bases). The CDR3 sequence is 15 residues long. The germline gives CDR1 MRHNA, CDR2 SNTAGT. The V and J ends lost 4 bases and 2 bases respectively, with 13 bases between them. The CDR3 DNA sequence: TGTGCCAGCAGTGCCTTGGGGGGAAACACAGATACGCAGTATTTT. It encodes CASSALGGNTDTQYF.